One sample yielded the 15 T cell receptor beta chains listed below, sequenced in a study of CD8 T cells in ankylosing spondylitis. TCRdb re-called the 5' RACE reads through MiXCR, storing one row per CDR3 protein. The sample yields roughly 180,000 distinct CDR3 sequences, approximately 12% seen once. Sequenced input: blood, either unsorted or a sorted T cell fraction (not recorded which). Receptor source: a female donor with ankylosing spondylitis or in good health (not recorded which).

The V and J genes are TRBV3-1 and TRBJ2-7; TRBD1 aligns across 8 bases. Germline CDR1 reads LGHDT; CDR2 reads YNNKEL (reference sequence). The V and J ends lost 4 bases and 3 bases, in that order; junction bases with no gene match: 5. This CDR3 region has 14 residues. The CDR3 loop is CASSPGTGLYEQYF. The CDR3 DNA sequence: TGTGCCAGCAGCCCCGGGACAGGACTCTACGAGCAGTACTTC.

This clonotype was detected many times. CDR3 residues: CASSSSGQGNGYTF. CDR3 in DNA: TGTGCCAGCAGCTCATCGGGACAGGGGAATGGCTACACCTTC. The chain joins TRBV7-8 to TRBJ1-2; 10 nucleotides align to TRBD1. The ends lost 4 bases at V and 6 bases at J; junction bases unmatched: 5. This CDR3 contains 14 residues. The germline CDR1 and CDR2 sequences are SGHVS and FQNEAQ.

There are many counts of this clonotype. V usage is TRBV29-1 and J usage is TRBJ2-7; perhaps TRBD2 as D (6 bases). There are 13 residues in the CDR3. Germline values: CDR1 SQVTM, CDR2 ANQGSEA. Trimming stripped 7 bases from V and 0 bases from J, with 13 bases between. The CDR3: CSAQPRGSYEQYF. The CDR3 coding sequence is TGCAGCGCCCAGCCGCGGGGCTCCTACGAGCAGTACTTC.

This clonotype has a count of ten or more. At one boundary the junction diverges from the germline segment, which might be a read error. The CDR3 nucleotides are TGCAGCACGACAGGGACCGCCTTC. Its translation: CSTTGTAF. V gene TRBV29-1 combines with J gene TRBJ1-2, with TRBD1 identical over 7 bases. Germline V gene lookup returns CDR1 SQVTM and CDR2 ANQGSEA. This CDR3 comprises 8 residues.

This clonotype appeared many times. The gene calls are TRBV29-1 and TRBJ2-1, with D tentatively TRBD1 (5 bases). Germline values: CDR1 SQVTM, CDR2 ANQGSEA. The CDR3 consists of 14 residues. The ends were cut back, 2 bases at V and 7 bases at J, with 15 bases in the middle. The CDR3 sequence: CSVERQGMFNEQFF. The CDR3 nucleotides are TGCAGCGTTGAACGGCAGGGAATGTTTAATGAGCAGTTCTTC.

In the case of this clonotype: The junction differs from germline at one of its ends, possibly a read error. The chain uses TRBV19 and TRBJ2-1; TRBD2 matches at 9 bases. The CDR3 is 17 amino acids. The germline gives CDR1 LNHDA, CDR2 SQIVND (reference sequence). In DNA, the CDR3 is TGTGCCAGTTGTATAGGTGCGGGCGGGAGGGCCAACAATGAGCAGTTCTTC. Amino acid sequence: CASCIGAGGRANNEQFF.

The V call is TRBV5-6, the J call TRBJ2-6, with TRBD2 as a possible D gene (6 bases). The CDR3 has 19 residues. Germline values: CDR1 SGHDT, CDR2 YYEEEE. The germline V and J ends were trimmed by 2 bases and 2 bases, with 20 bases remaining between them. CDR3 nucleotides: TGTGCCAGCAGCTTAATTGTGTCGCGGGATGAAGCTGGGGCCAACGTCCTGACTTTC. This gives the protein CASSLIVSRDEAGANVLTF.

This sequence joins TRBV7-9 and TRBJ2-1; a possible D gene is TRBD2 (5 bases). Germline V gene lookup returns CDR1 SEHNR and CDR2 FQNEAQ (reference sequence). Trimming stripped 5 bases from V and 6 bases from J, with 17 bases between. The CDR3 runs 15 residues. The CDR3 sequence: CASSPLNLLGNEQFF. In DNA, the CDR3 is TGTGCCAGCAGCCCCCTCAACTTACTAGGCAATGAGCAGTTCTTC.

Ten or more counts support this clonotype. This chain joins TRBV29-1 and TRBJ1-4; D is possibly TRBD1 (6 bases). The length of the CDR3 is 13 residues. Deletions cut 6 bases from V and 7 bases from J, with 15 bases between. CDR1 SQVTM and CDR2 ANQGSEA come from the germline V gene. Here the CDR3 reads CSVQGREGEKLFF. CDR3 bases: TGCAGCGTCCAGGGGAGGGAGGGTGAAAAACTGTTTTTT.

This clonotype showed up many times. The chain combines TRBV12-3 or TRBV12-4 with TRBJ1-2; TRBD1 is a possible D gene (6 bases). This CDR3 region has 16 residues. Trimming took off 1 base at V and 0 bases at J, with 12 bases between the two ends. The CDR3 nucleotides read TGTGCCAGCAGTTTAGGCCTCAGGGGAACTAACTATGGCTACACCTTC. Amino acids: CASSLGLRGTNYGYTF.

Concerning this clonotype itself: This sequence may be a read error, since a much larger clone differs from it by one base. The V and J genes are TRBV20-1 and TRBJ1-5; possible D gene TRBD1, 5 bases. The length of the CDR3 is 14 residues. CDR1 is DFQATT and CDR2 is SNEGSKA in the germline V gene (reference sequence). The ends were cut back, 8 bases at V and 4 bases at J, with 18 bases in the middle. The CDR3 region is CSTTRGRGNQPQHF. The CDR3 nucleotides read TGCAGTACCACTAGGGGCAGAGGGAATCAGCCCCAGCATTTT.

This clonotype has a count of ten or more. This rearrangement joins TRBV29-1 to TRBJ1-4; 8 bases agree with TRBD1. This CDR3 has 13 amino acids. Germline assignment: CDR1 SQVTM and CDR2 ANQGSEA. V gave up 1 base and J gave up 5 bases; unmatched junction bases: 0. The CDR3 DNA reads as TGCAGCGTTGAAGGACAGGGGAATGAAAAACTGTTTTTT. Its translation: CSVEGQGNEKLFF.

The CDR3 nucleotides are TGTGCCAGCAGGACAGGGGTGATTGAGAATGAGCAGTTCTTC. Its protein is CASRTGVIENEQFF. The rearrangement uses TRBV3-1 and TRBJ2-1, with 8 positions matching TRBD1. This CDR3 is 14 amino acids long. V shed 6 bases, J shed 7 bases, and the junction held 8 bases outside the gene matches. The germline gives CDR1 LGHDT, CDR2 YNNKEL (reference sequence).

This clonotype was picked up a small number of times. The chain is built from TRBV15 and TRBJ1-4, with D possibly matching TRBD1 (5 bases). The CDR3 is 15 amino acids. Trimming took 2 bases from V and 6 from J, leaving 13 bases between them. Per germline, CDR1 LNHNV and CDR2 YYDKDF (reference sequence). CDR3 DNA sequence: TGTGCCACCAGCAGAAAGACGGGGGAGTATGAAAAACTGTTTTTT. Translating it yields CATSRKTGEYEKLFF.

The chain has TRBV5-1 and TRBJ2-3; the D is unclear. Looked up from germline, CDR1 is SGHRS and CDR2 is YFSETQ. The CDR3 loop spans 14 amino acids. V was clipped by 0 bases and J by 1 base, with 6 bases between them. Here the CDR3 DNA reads TGCGCCAGCAGCTTGGTTTTTGGCACAGATACGCAGTATTTT. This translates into CASSLVFGTDTQYF.